This T cell receptor beta chain stems from a study of T-cell memory formation after mild COVID-19. After removal of 6 bases from V and 11 bases from J, the junction contained 4 bases not matched to a gene. The CDR3 is 11 residues long. From germline, CDR1 is MDHEN and CDR2 SYDVKM. Sample barcodes and UMIs were carried by the TCR alpha and TCR beta cDNA libraries that 5'RACE generated with constant-segment primers. Using its own MiXCR run on the 5' RACE reads, TCRdb lists one record per CDR3 protein. The sample yields 450,000 to 650,000 distinct CDR3 sequences, 20% to 25% seen once. The chain combines TRBV28 with TRBJ2-7; 10 nucleotides match TRBD1. The source of this sequence is an adult woman who had mild COVID-19 (a few samples of this study predate the infection). Cell type and time point are not known. Sequenced: PBMCs or a T cell subset sorted from them (not recorded which). CDR3 loop: CASRDRGQEYF. The CDR3 bases are TGTGCCAGCAGAGACAGGGGGCAGGAGTACTTC.